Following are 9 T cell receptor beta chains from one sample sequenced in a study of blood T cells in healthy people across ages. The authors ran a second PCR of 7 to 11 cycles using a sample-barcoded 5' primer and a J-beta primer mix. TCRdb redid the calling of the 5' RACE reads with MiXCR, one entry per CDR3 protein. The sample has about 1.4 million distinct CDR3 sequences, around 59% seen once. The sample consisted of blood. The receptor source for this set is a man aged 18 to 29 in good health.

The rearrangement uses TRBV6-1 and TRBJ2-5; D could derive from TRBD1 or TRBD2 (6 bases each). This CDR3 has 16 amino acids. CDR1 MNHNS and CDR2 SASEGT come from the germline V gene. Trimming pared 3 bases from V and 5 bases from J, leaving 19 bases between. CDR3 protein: CASSDFERGARETQYF. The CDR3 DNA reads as TGTGCCAGCAGTGATTTTGAAAGGGGGGCTCGGGAGACCCAGTACTTC.

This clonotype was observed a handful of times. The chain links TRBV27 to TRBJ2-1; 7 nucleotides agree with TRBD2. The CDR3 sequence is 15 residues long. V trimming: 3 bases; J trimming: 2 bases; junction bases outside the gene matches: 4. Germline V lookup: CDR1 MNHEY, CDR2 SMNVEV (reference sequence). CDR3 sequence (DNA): TGTGCCAGCAGTTTTGAAGCGGGACCCTACAATGAGCAGTTCTTC. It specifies CASSFEAGPYNEQFF.

CDR3 nucleotide sequence: TGTGCCAGCAGCCCCAGAATCGGGACAGGGGAGATGTGGGTGTACGAGCAGTACTTC. The encoded protein is CASSPRIGTGEMWVYEQYF. This chain connects TRBV3-1 to TRBJ2-7; 10 nucleotides match TRBD1. V gave up 4 bases and J gave up 4 bases; unmatched junction bases: 19. The CDR3 sequence is 19 residues long. The germline V gene has CDR1 LGHDT and CDR2 YNNKEL (reference sequence).

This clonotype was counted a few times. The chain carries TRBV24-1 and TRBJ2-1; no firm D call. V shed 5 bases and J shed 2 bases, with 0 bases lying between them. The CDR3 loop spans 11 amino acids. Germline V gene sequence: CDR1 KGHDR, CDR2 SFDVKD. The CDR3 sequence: CATSAYNEQFF. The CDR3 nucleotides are TGTGCCACCAGTGCCTACAATGAGCAGTTCTTC.

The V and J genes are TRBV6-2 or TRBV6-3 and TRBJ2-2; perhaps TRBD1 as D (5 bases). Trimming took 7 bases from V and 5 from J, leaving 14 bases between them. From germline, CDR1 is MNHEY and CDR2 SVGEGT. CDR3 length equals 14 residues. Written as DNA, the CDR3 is TGTGCCAGCACTGAGACAGATCCTACCGGGGAGCTGTTTTTT. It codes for CASTETDPTGELFF.

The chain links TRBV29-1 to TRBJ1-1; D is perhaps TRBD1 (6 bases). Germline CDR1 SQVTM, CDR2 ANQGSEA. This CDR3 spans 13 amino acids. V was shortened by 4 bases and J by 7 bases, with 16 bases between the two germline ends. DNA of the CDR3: TGCAGCGTTGCAACGCCGCGGGACAATGAAGCTTTCTTT. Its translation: CSVATPRDNEAFF.

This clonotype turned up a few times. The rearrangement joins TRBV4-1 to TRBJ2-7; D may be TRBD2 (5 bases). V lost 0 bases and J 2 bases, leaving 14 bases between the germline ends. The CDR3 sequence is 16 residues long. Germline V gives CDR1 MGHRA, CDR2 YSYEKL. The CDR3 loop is CASSQDVRGYAYEQYF. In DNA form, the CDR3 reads TGCGCCAGCAGCCAAGATGTGCGAGGGTATGCCTACGAGCAGTACTTC.

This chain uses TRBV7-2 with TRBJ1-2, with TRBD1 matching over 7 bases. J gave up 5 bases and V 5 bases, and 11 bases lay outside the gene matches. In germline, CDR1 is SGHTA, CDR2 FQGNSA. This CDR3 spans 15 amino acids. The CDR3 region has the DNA TGTGCCAGCAGCGCAGAGACAGGGCTGGAATATGGCTACACCTTC. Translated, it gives CASSAETGLEYGYTF.

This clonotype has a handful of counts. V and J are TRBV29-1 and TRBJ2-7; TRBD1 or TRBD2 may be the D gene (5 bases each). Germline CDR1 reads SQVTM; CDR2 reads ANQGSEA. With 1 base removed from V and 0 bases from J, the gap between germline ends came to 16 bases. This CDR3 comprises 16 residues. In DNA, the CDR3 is TGCAGCGTTGAAGCCGAAGAAACCGGGGCCTCCTACGAGCAGTACTTC. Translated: CSVEAEETGASYEQYF.